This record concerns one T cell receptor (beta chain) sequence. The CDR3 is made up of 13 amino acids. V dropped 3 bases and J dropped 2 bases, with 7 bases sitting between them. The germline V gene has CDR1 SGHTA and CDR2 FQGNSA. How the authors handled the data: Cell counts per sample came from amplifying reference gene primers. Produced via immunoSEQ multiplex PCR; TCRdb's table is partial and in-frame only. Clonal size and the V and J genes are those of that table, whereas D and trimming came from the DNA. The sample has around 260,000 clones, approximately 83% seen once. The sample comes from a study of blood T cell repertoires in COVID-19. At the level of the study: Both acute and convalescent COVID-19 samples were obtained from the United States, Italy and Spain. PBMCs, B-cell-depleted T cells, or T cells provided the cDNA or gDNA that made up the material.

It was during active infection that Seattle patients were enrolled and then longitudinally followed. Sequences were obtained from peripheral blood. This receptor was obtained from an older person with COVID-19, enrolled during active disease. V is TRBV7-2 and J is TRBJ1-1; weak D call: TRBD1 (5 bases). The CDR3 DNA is TGTGCCAGCAGCTTCGGGGGAAACACTGAAGCTTTCTTT. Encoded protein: CASSFGGNTEAFF.